This T cell receptor beta chain was retrieved from a study of T cells in Graves' hyperthyroidism and ophthalmopathy. Study observations and caveats: Patients with ophthalmopathy were separated from those with stable hyperthyroidism by a 13 V-J model.

Authors of the study amplified TCR beta CDR3 regions from RNA transcripts. When the TCR CDR3 underwent first-round RT-PCR, the HTBI primer set was used. Each CDR3 protein is one row after TCRdb ran MiXCR on the multiplex PCR reads. In the table there are 500,000 to 650,000 distinct CDR3 sequences, about a sixth of which are singletons. The ends were cut back, 4 bases at V and 2 bases at J, with 6 bases in the middle. The germline CDR1 and CDR2 sequences are SGHTA and FQGNSA. The CDR3 consists of 13 residues. This clonotype was recorded at least ten times. Antigen unknown. The sample comprised blood. The chain employs TRBV7-2 and TRBJ1-5; D is unresolved. The source is a woman aged 18-29 years with Graves' ophthalmopathy. CDR3 residues: CASSSDGNQPQHF. The CDR3 DNA reads as TGTGCCAGCAGCTCCGATGGCAATCAGCCCCAGCATTTT.